The rows below give T cell receptor beta chains drawn from one sample of a study of blood T cell repertoires in COVID-19. Measured with immunoSEQ multiplex PCR; TCRdb has only the in-frame clones, and not every one. The table lists 150,000 to 160,000 clones, roughly 89% of them singletons, with around 0.55% in the top ten. Material for sequencing was peripheral blood. The receptors were sampled from a man aged 45-65 years with acute or convalescent COVID-19. Each CDR3 is given with its conserved first and last residue. Fields, in order: CDR3 DNA, CDR3 protein, J gene, D gene, V gene, clone size, CDR3 length. D genes are given only for firm matches. Part of the rows lack a size; the others show once, few, many or a class for expanded clones.

CDR3 DNA: TGTGCCAGCAGCGGGGGCCCACCTAAAGCTAACTATGGCTACACCTTC; CDR3 protein: CASSGGPPKANYGYTF; J gene: TRBJ1-2; D gene: -; V gene: TRBV9; clone size: once; CDR3 length: 16
CDR3 DNA: TGTGCCAGCATAAAGGCGGGCGCGGGGGAGCTGTTTTTT; CDR3 protein: CASIKAGAGELFF; J gene: TRBJ2-2; D gene: -; V gene: TRBV6-6; clone size: -; CDR3 length: 13
CDR3 DNA: TGTGCCAGCAAACTGGGACAGGGGAGCACTGAAGCTTTCTTT; CDR3 protein: CASKLGQGSTEAFF; J gene: TRBJ1-1; D gene: TRBD1; V gene: TRBV27; clone size: -; CDR3 length: 14
CDR3 DNA: TGTGCCAGCAGTCCCTCGGGGGAAATTGAGACCCAGTACTTC; CDR3 protein: CASSPSGEIETQYF; J gene: TRBJ2-5; D gene: -; V gene: TRBV9; clone size: -; CDR3 length: 14
CDR3 DNA: TGTGCCAGCAGCCCCGGGGGGGGTGACAGTACCTACGAGCAGTACTTC; CDR3 protein: CASSPGGGDSTYEQYF; J gene: TRBJ2-7; D gene: TRBD2; V gene: TRBV7-6; clone size: -; CDR3 length: 16
CDR3 DNA: TGTGCCAGCAGCGTAGACGGTTCTTCGGCCAACGTCCTGACTTTC; CDR3 protein: CASSVDGSSANVLTF; J gene: TRBJ2-6; D gene: -; V gene: TRBV9; clone size: once; CDR3 length: 15
CDR3 DNA: TGTGCCAGCAGCATGAGGACTAGCGGGGGGAGGTCAGATACGCAGTATTTT; CDR3 protein: CASSMRTSGGRSDTQYF; J gene: TRBJ2-3; D gene: TRBD2; V gene: TRBV7-9; clone size: -; CDR3 length: 17
CDR3 DNA: TGTGCCAGCAGTTCCGACGGGACAGGCGGTGGCTACACCTTC; CDR3 protein: CASSSDGTGGGYTF; J gene: TRBJ1-2; D gene: TRBD1; V gene: TRBV6-2/TRBV6-3; clone size: -; CDR3 length: 14
CDR3 DNA: TGTGCCTGGAGTGTCCATACGACAGGGGTCGGCTACACCTTC; CDR3 protein: CAWSVHTTGVGYTF; J gene: TRBJ1-2; D gene: TRBD1; V gene: TRBV30; clone size: -; CDR3 length: 14
CDR3 DNA: TGTGCCAGCAGTTACTCTGGGGGGGAAGCTTTCTTT; CDR3 protein: CASSYSGGEAFF; J gene: TRBJ1-1; D gene: -; V gene: TRBV6-5; clone size: -; CDR3 length: 12
CDR3 DNA: TGTGCCAGCAGTTTTAGCGGGGACAATGAGCAGTTCTTC; CDR3 protein: CASSFSGDNEQFF; J gene: TRBJ2-1; D gene: TRBD2; V gene: TRBV6-5; clone size: -; CDR3 length: 13
CDR3 DNA: TGTGCCAGCAGCGGCCATGGCGGGAGCTTTGGTATTGACAATGAGCAGTTCTTC; CDR3 protein: CASSGHGGSFGIDNEQFF; J gene: TRBJ2-1; D gene: TRBD2; V gene: TRBV9; clone size: -; CDR3 length: 18
CDR3 DNA: TGTGCCAGCAGCGAGAGCTCCTCTGGAAACACCATATATTTT; CDR3 protein: CASSESSSGNTIYF; J gene: TRBJ1-3; D gene: -; V gene: TRBV9; clone size: -; CDR3 length: 14
CDR3 DNA: TGTGCCAGCAGCTTAACGGGGACTAGCCCAGATACGCAGTATTTT; CDR3 protein: CASSLTGTSPDTQYF; J gene: TRBJ2-3; D gene: TRBD2; V gene: TRBV7-3; clone size: -; CDR3 length: 15
CDR3 DNA: TGTGCCAGCAGTGTAACAGTTGTAGGTGACACCATATATTTT; CDR3 protein: CASSVTVVGDTIYF; J gene: TRBJ1-3; D gene: -; V gene: TRBV28; clone size: once; CDR3 length: 14
CDR3 DNA: TGCGCCAGCAGCCAAGAAGACCCGACTACTAGCGGGGTATACAATGAGCAGTTCTTC; CDR3 protein: CASSQEDPTTSGVYNEQFF; J gene: TRBJ2-1; D gene: TRBD2; V gene: TRBV4-1; clone size: few; CDR3 length: 19
CDR3 DNA: TGTGCCAGCAGCCAATCAACGGGCAATCAGCCCCAGCATTTT; CDR3 protein: CASSQSTGNQPQHF; J gene: TRBJ1-5; D gene: -; V gene: TRBV16; clone size: -; CDR3 length: 14
CDR3 DNA: TGTGCCAGTAGCTCCGACAGGGTGAACACTGAAGCTTTCTTT; CDR3 protein: CASSSDRVNTEAFF; J gene: TRBJ1-1; D gene: TRBD1; V gene: TRBV19; clone size: -; CDR3 length: 14
CDR3 DNA: TGTGCCAGCAGGAAGTCAGGGTGGCGCGGCTATGGCTACACCTTC; CDR3 protein: CASRKSGWRGYGYTF; J gene: TRBJ1-2; D gene: -; V gene: TRBV9; clone size: -; CDR3 length: 15
CDR3 DNA: TGTGCCAGTGGCTCGGGGAGGTTAACACCCCAACACAAACTATATGGCTACACCTTC; CDR3 protein: CASGSGRLTPQHKLYGYTF; J gene: TRBJ1-2; D gene: -; V gene: TRBV18; clone size: -; CDR3 length: 19
CDR3 DNA: TGTGCCAGCTCACCAACAGGCGCGAATGAAAAACTGTTTTTT; CDR3 protein: CASSPTGANEKLFF; J gene: TRBJ1-4; D gene: -; V gene: TRBV18; clone size: -; CDR3 length: 14
CDR3 DNA: TGTGCCAGTAGGGGAAGGGACAGGGGGCATAACACCGGGGAGCTGTTTTTT; CDR3 protein: CASRGRDRGHNTGELFF; J gene: TRBJ2-2; D gene: TRBD1; V gene: TRBV19; clone size: -; CDR3 length: 17
CDR3 DNA: TGTGCCAGCAGTTTGGATGCAGGGAAAGGCCAGCCCCAGCATTTT; CDR3 protein: CASSLDAGKGQPQHF; J gene: TRBJ1-5; D gene: -; V gene: TRBV27; clone size: few; CDR3 length: 15
CDR3 DNA: TGTGCCACCAGTGGAGCAGGGGCGAGGGACTACGAGCAGTACTTC; CDR3 protein: CATSGAGARDYEQYF; J gene: TRBJ2-7; D gene: -; V gene: TRBV24-1; clone size: -; CDR3 length: 15
CDR3 DNA: TGTGCCAGCAGCAGGACAGGACATGGCTACACCTTC; CDR3 protein: CASSRTGHGYTF; J gene: TRBJ1-2; D gene: TRBD1; V gene: TRBV7-9; clone size: -; CDR3 length: 12
CDR3 DNA: TGTGCCAGCAGCTCTAGAGTAGTAGCGGGGGACTATGAGCAGTTCTTC; CDR3 protein: CASSSRVVAGDYEQFF; J gene: TRBJ2-1; D gene: TRBD2; V gene: TRBV7-8; clone size: once; CDR3 length: 16
CDR3 DNA: TGTGCCATCAGTGAAGAGACAGGTTACAATGAGCAGTTCTTC; CDR3 protein: CAISEETGYNEQFF; J gene: TRBJ2-1; D gene: -; V gene: TRBV10-3; clone size: -; CDR3 length: 14
CDR3 DNA: TGTGCCAGCAGCCAAGATACAACAGCTGGAAACACCATATATTTT; CDR3 protein: CASSQDTTAGNTIYF; J gene: TRBJ1-3; D gene: -; V gene: TRBV3-1/TRBV3-2; clone size: -; CDR3 length: 15
CDR3 DNA: TGTGCCTGGAGTGGGACAGGGTTTTCCGGGGAGCTGTTTTTT; CDR3 protein: CAWSGTGFSGELFF; J gene: TRBJ2-2; D gene: TRBD1; V gene: TRBV30; clone size: few; CDR3 length: 14
CDR3 DNA: TGTGCCATCACCCGGGACAGGGATTTGGAAGCTTTCTTT; CDR3 protein: CAITRDRDLEAFF; J gene: TRBJ1-1; D gene: TRBD1; V gene: TRBV10-3; clone size: once; CDR3 length: 13
CDR3 DNA: TGTGCCAGCAGCTTAGTTCGGGGGGCGGCTGGAAACACCATATATTTT; CDR3 protein: CASSLVRGAAGNTIYF; J gene: TRBJ1-3; D gene: -; V gene: TRBV7-9; clone size: -; CDR3 length: 16
CDR3 DNA: TGTGCCAGCAGTTTTTCTTTCGGAAACACCATATATTTT; CDR3 protein: CASSFSFGNTIYF; J gene: TRBJ1-3; D gene: -; V gene: TRBV28; clone size: few; CDR3 length: 13
CDR3 DNA: TGTGCCAGCTCACCGAGGGAGGAGACCCAGTACTTC; CDR3 protein: CASSPREETQYF; J gene: TRBJ2-5; D gene: -; V gene: TRBV18; clone size: -; CDR3 length: 12
CDR3 DNA: TGCGCCAGCAGTGAGTCTAGGACAAATAGCAATCAGCCCCAGCATTTT; CDR3 protein: CASSESRTNSNQPQHF; J gene: TRBJ1-5; D gene: -; V gene: TRBV10-2; clone size: -; CDR3 length: 16
CDR3 DNA: TGTGCCAGCAGCTTTAGCGGGAGCTCGTACAATGAGCAGTTCTTC; CDR3 protein: CASSFSGSSYNEQFF; J gene: TRBJ2-1; D gene: TRBD2; V gene: TRBV5-4; clone size: -; CDR3 length: 15
CDR3 DNA: TGTGCCAGCAGTCTTGTCTCCAGGGGCTCAGATACGCAGTATTTT; CDR3 protein: CASSLVSRGSDTQYF; J gene: TRBJ2-3; D gene: -; V gene: TRBV27; clone size: -; CDR3 length: 15
CDR3 DNA: TGTGCCAGTAGTAAGGCAGGGATAAATCAGCCCCAGCATTTT; CDR3 protein: CASSKAGINQPQHF; J gene: TRBJ1-5; D gene: -; V gene: TRBV19; clone size: -; CDR3 length: 14
CDR3 DNA: TGTGCCAGCAGCTTACGCGGCGGGAGCACTGAAGCTTTCTTT; CDR3 protein: CASSLRGGSTEAFF; J gene: TRBJ1-1; D gene: -; V gene: TRBV7-9; clone size: -; CDR3 length: 14
CDR3 DNA: TGCGCCAGCAGCCCAGGACAGGGAGCGGGCTACACCTTC; CDR3 protein: CASSPGQGAGYTF; J gene: TRBJ1-2; D gene: TRBD1; V gene: TRBV5-1; clone size: -; CDR3 length: 13
CDR3 DNA: TGTGCCAGCAGTGAAAAGACAGTCGGGCGTGAAAAACTGTTTTTT; CDR3 protein: CASSEKTVGREKLFF; J gene: TRBJ1-4; D gene: -; V gene: TRBV6-1; clone size: once; CDR3 length: 15
CDR3 DNA: TGTGCCAGCAGTTTGGCCGGAGGGGGCACAGATACGCAGTATTTT; CDR3 protein: CASSLAGGGTDTQYF; J gene: TRBJ2-3; D gene: -; V gene: TRBV27; clone size: -; CDR3 length: 15
CDR3 DNA: TGTGCCTGGGGGACCGGGACAGGGGTCCCACCCCTCCACTTT; CDR3 protein: CAWGTGTGVPPLHF; J gene: TRBJ1-6; D gene: TRBD1; V gene: TRBV30; clone size: once; CDR3 length: 14
CDR3 DNA: TGTGCCAGTAGTATACAGGAGGGGAATTCACCCCTCCACTTT; CDR3 protein: CASSIQEGNSPLHF; J gene: TRBJ1-6; D gene: -; V gene: TRBV19; clone size: once; CDR3 length: 14